This T cell receptor (beta chain) is from a study of monozygotic twins with inflammatory bowel disease. Notes on the study in general: IBD patients showed reduced TCRbeta diversity (inverse Simpson) versus healthy co-twins. People with IBD had fewer clonotypes in common with others than healthy twins did, especially with disease activity.

A template switching step added UMIs, each with a 6-nucleotide sample barcode. TCRdb reworked the 5' RACE reads into one entry per CDR3 protein, no DNA. This table holds about 380,000 distinct CDR3 sequences. Comments on this clonotype: The antigen is not known.

The TCR sequence derives from a human donor with ulcerative colitis or Crohn's disease, or a healthy co-twin of an affected twin (not recorded which). Input material: blood.

The CDR3 here is CASSLAGTGTDTQYF. This sequence joins TRBV7-8 and TRBJ2-3; no DNA is available, so the TRBD1 call from TCRdb remains unchecked. Germline V gives CDR1 SGHVS, CDR2 FQNEAQ. This CDR3 contains 15 residues.